A single sample is the source of the 21 T cell receptor beta chains below, sequenced in a study of blood T cell repertoires in COVID-19. This table comes from immunoSEQ multiplex PCR, and its TCRdb copy is limited to in-frame clones, with some not included. The sample lists roughly 200,000 clones, 88% seen once, with approximately 2.7% in the top ten. The sample consisted of PBMCs or T cells enriched from blood (not recorded which). All receptors come from a woman in her 30s who had recovered from COVID-19.

This clone has more than one count but fewer than ten. The gene calls are TRBV21-1 and TRBJ1-4; TRBD1 was called by the table and not checked on the DNA. TRBV21-1 is a pseudogene. CDR3 size: 14 residues. CDR3 coding DNA: TGTGCCAGCACCCCGGGACAGACCAATGAAAAACTGTTTTTT. Translation: CASTPGQTNEKLFF.

The rearrangement joins TRBV4-3 to TRBJ1-2; tentatively, D is TRBD1 (5 bases). The CDR3 is 15 residues long. Germline CDR1 LGHNA, CDR2 YSLEER. Deletions cut 0 bases from V and 4 bases from J, with 12 bases between. CDR3 in amino acids: CASSQEFWRGYGYTF. For the CDR3, the DNA is TGCGCCAGCAGCCAAGAATTTTGGAGGGGCTATGGCTACACCTTC.

The chain employs TRBV12-3 or TRBV12-4 and TRBJ2-5, with TRBD1 identical over 7 bases. The CDR3 consists of 13 residues. After removal of 10 bases from V and 7 bases from J, the junction contained 12 bases not matched to a gene. The CDR3 protein is CATSQGRRVTQYF. In DNA, the CDR3 is TGTGCCACCTCACAGGGGCGTAGGGTGACCCAGTACTTC.

The genes are TRBV7-9 and TRBJ2-5, with no clear D. Trimming took off 1 base at V and 3 bases at J, with 6 bases between the two ends. CDR1 is SEHNR and CDR2 is FQNEAQ in the germline V gene (reference sequence). The CDR3 is 13 residues long. CDR3 coding DNA: TGTGCCAGCAGCTTAGGCAGGAAAGAGACCCAGTACTTC. It encodes CASSLGRKETQYF.

The CDR3 coding sequence is TGTGCCATCAGTGTATTGGGCGGCACAGATACGCAGTATTTT. Translation gives CAISVLGGTDTQYF. The V call is TRBV10-3, the J call TRBJ2-3; D gene ambiguous. The CDR3 has 14 residues. Germline-derived CDR1 and CDR2 are ENHRY and SYGVKD. V lost 4 bases, J lost 1 base, and 9 bases lay in between.

V usage is TRBV6-5 and J usage is TRBJ1-2, with 7 bases that match TRBD1. Losses at the gene ends were 0 bases for V and 7 bases for J; bases not matched to a gene: 8. CDR1 and CDR2 (germline): MNHEY, SVGAGI. The CDR3 has 15 residues. CDR3 in DNA: TGTGCCAGCAGTTACTCAAGGGGGCGGGTAGTTGGCTACACCTTC. Protein sequence: CASSYSRGRVVGYTF.

This chain links TRBV2 with TRBJ2-2; D might be TRBD1 (5 bases). Trimming took off 4 bases at V and 5 bases at J, with 11 bases between the two ends. The CDR3 totals 14 residues. CDR1 is SNHLY and CDR2 is FYNNEI in the germline V gene. The CDR3 reads CASSGGEVTGELFF. The CDR3 coding sequence is TGTGCCAGCAGTGGGGGCGAAGTGACCGGGGAGCTGTTTTTT.

V is TRBV7-3 and J is TRBJ1-3, with D maybe TRBD1 (5 bases). Trimming stripped 8 bases from V and 3 bases from J, with 11 bases between. The germline V gene has CDR1 SGHTA and CDR2 FQGTGA. The CDR3 runs 13 residues. The CDR3 loop is CASSRGDGNTIYF. The CDR3 bases are TGTGCCAGCTCACGGGGGGATGGAAACACCATATATTTT.

This chain joins TRBV7-2 and TRBJ1-1; D is ambiguous. The germline V gene has CDR1 SGHTA and CDR2 FQGNSA. The CDR3 totals 18 residues. Trimming cost V 5 bases and J 3 bases, with 25 bases left between them. CDR3 sequence: CASSPIVWAYEFDTEAFF. The CDR3 DNA sequence: TGTGCCAGCAGCCCCATCGTATGGGCTTATGAGTTCGACACTGAAGCTTTCTTT.

This clone appeared a single time. V is TRBV11-1 and J is TRBJ1-3; D ambiguous. This CDR3 region has 15 residues. Trimming stripped 0 bases from V and 1 base from J, with 7 bases between. The germline V gene has CDR1 SGHAT and CDR2 FQDESV (reference sequence). CDR3 in amino acids: CASSLAGGSGNTIYF. The CDR3 coding sequence is TGTGCCAGCAGCTTAGCTGGAGGATCTGGAAACACCATATATTTT.

The genes are TRBV4-3 and TRBJ1-2, with D uncertain. The CDR3 spans 13 residues. Germline V gives CDR1 LGHNA, CDR2 YSLEER. The V gene lost 0 bases and the J gene lost 7 bases, with 9 bases spanning the gap. CDR3 sequence reads: CASSQDRWIGYTF. As DNA, the CDR3 is TGCGCCAGCAGCCAAGACAGGTGGATTGGCTACACCTTC.

The rearrangement joins TRBV5-4 to TRBJ2-5, with D perhaps TRBD2 (6 bases). V lost 8 bases, J lost 5 bases, and 16 bases lay in between. CDR1 is SGHNT, CDR2 YYREEE, per germline (reference sequence). The CDR3 totals 13 residues. The CDR3 loop reads CASFTAGGETQYF. The CDR3 nucleotides are TGTGCCAGTTTCACCGCCGGAGGGGAGACCCAGTACTTC.

The DNA of the CDR3 is TGCGCCAGCAGCCAAGATAGCAGGGGGCCGGGGACCTTC. Encoded protein: CASSQDSRGPGTF. This chain uses TRBV4-3 with TRBJ1-2; 8 nucleotides align to TRBD1. The CDR3 spans 13 residues. The ends lost 0 bases at V and 14 bases at J; junction bases unmatched: 8. Germline values: CDR1 LGHNA, CDR2 YSLEER.

V usage is TRBV11-1 and J usage is TRBJ2-7, with D hard to call. V was cut by 2 bases and J by 1 base, with 3 bases left in between. This CDR3 spans 12 amino acids. CDR1 and CDR2 from the germline V gene are SGHAT and FQDESV (reference sequence). The CDR3 loop is CASSLQSYEQYF. The DNA for the CDR3 is TGTGCCAGCAGCTTACAATCCTACGAGCAGTACTTC.

The rearrangement uses TRBV6-2 or TRBV6-3 and TRBJ2-7, with 8 bases fitting TRBD1. Germline CDR1 MNHEY, CDR2 SVGEGT. With V trimmed by 0 bases and J by 2 bases, 6 bases remained unmatched. CDR3 size: 16 residues. The CDR3 reads CASSYSIGQGAYEQYF. CDR3 nucleotide sequence: TGTGCCAGCAGTTACTCCATTGGACAGGGTGCCTACGAGCAGTACTTC.

This sequence joins TRBV7-2 and TRBJ2-5; 10 bases agree with TRBD1. This CDR3 is built from 15 residues. With 5 bases clipped from V and 4 bases from J, the junction kept 7 bases outside the gene matches. CDR1 SGHTA and CDR2 FQGNSA come from the germline V gene. CDR3 coding DNA: TGTGCCAGCAGCCCCCCGGGACAGGGGACAGAGACCCAGTACTTC. As protein: CASSPPGQGTETQYF.

This chain uses TRBV7-9 with TRBJ1-1; 7 bases align to TRBD1. The CDR3 length is 14 residues. The germline CDR1 and CDR2 sequences are SEHNR and FQNEAQ (reference sequence). The ends lost 3 bases at V and 7 bases at J; junction bases unmatched: 8. CDR3 nucleotide sequence: TGTGCCAGCAGCTTCATCCGACAGGGAAGTGAAGCTTTCTTT. Protein: CASSFIRQGSEAFF.

The chain employs TRBV6-4 and TRBJ2-2, with 7 bases aligning to TRBD2. The V gene end was trimmed by 3 bases and the J gene end by 2 bases; junction bases not matched to a gene: 6. Germline V gene data show CDR1 as MRHNA and CDR2 as SNTAGT. This CDR3 contains 16 residues. CDR3 residues: CASSELAGDNTGELFF. Here the CDR3 DNA reads TGTGCCAGCAGTGAATTGGCGGGGGACAACACCGGGGAGCTGTTTTTT.

The chain has TRBV7-9 and TRBJ2-2; 10 nucleotides agree with TRBD2. This CDR3 has 18 residues. Germline loops: CDR1 SEHNR, CDR2 FQNEAQ (reference sequence). The ends lost 4 bases at V and 5 bases at J; junction bases unmatched: 13. The CDR3 DNA reads as TGTGCCAGCAGCTCTTCCGAGCTAGCGGGGGTTAAGACCGGGGAGCTGTTTTTT. Amino acids: CASSSSELAGVKTGELFF.

The V gene is TRBV5-4, the J gene TRBJ1-2, with 11 bases identical to TRBD1. Germline values: CDR1 SGHNT, CDR2 YYREEE (reference sequence). The CDR3 is 15 amino acids. V dropped 6 bases and J dropped 4; count of bases not matched to a gene: 8. Here the CDR3 reads CASNSLGTGGYGYTF. The CDR3, as DNA: TGTGCCAGCAACTCTCTCGGGACAGGGGGCTATGGCTACACCTTC.

The chain couples TRBV7-8 to TRBJ2-1; TRBD2 matches 9 bases. Germline CDR1 SGHVS, CDR2 FQNEAQ. The CDR3 is 13 amino acids. After removal of 5 bases from V and 7 bases from J, the junction contained 3 bases not matched to a gene. The CDR3 protein is CASSVRGGNEQFF. DNA of the CDR3: TGTGCCAGCAGCGTGCGGGGGGGGAATGAGCAGTTCTTC.